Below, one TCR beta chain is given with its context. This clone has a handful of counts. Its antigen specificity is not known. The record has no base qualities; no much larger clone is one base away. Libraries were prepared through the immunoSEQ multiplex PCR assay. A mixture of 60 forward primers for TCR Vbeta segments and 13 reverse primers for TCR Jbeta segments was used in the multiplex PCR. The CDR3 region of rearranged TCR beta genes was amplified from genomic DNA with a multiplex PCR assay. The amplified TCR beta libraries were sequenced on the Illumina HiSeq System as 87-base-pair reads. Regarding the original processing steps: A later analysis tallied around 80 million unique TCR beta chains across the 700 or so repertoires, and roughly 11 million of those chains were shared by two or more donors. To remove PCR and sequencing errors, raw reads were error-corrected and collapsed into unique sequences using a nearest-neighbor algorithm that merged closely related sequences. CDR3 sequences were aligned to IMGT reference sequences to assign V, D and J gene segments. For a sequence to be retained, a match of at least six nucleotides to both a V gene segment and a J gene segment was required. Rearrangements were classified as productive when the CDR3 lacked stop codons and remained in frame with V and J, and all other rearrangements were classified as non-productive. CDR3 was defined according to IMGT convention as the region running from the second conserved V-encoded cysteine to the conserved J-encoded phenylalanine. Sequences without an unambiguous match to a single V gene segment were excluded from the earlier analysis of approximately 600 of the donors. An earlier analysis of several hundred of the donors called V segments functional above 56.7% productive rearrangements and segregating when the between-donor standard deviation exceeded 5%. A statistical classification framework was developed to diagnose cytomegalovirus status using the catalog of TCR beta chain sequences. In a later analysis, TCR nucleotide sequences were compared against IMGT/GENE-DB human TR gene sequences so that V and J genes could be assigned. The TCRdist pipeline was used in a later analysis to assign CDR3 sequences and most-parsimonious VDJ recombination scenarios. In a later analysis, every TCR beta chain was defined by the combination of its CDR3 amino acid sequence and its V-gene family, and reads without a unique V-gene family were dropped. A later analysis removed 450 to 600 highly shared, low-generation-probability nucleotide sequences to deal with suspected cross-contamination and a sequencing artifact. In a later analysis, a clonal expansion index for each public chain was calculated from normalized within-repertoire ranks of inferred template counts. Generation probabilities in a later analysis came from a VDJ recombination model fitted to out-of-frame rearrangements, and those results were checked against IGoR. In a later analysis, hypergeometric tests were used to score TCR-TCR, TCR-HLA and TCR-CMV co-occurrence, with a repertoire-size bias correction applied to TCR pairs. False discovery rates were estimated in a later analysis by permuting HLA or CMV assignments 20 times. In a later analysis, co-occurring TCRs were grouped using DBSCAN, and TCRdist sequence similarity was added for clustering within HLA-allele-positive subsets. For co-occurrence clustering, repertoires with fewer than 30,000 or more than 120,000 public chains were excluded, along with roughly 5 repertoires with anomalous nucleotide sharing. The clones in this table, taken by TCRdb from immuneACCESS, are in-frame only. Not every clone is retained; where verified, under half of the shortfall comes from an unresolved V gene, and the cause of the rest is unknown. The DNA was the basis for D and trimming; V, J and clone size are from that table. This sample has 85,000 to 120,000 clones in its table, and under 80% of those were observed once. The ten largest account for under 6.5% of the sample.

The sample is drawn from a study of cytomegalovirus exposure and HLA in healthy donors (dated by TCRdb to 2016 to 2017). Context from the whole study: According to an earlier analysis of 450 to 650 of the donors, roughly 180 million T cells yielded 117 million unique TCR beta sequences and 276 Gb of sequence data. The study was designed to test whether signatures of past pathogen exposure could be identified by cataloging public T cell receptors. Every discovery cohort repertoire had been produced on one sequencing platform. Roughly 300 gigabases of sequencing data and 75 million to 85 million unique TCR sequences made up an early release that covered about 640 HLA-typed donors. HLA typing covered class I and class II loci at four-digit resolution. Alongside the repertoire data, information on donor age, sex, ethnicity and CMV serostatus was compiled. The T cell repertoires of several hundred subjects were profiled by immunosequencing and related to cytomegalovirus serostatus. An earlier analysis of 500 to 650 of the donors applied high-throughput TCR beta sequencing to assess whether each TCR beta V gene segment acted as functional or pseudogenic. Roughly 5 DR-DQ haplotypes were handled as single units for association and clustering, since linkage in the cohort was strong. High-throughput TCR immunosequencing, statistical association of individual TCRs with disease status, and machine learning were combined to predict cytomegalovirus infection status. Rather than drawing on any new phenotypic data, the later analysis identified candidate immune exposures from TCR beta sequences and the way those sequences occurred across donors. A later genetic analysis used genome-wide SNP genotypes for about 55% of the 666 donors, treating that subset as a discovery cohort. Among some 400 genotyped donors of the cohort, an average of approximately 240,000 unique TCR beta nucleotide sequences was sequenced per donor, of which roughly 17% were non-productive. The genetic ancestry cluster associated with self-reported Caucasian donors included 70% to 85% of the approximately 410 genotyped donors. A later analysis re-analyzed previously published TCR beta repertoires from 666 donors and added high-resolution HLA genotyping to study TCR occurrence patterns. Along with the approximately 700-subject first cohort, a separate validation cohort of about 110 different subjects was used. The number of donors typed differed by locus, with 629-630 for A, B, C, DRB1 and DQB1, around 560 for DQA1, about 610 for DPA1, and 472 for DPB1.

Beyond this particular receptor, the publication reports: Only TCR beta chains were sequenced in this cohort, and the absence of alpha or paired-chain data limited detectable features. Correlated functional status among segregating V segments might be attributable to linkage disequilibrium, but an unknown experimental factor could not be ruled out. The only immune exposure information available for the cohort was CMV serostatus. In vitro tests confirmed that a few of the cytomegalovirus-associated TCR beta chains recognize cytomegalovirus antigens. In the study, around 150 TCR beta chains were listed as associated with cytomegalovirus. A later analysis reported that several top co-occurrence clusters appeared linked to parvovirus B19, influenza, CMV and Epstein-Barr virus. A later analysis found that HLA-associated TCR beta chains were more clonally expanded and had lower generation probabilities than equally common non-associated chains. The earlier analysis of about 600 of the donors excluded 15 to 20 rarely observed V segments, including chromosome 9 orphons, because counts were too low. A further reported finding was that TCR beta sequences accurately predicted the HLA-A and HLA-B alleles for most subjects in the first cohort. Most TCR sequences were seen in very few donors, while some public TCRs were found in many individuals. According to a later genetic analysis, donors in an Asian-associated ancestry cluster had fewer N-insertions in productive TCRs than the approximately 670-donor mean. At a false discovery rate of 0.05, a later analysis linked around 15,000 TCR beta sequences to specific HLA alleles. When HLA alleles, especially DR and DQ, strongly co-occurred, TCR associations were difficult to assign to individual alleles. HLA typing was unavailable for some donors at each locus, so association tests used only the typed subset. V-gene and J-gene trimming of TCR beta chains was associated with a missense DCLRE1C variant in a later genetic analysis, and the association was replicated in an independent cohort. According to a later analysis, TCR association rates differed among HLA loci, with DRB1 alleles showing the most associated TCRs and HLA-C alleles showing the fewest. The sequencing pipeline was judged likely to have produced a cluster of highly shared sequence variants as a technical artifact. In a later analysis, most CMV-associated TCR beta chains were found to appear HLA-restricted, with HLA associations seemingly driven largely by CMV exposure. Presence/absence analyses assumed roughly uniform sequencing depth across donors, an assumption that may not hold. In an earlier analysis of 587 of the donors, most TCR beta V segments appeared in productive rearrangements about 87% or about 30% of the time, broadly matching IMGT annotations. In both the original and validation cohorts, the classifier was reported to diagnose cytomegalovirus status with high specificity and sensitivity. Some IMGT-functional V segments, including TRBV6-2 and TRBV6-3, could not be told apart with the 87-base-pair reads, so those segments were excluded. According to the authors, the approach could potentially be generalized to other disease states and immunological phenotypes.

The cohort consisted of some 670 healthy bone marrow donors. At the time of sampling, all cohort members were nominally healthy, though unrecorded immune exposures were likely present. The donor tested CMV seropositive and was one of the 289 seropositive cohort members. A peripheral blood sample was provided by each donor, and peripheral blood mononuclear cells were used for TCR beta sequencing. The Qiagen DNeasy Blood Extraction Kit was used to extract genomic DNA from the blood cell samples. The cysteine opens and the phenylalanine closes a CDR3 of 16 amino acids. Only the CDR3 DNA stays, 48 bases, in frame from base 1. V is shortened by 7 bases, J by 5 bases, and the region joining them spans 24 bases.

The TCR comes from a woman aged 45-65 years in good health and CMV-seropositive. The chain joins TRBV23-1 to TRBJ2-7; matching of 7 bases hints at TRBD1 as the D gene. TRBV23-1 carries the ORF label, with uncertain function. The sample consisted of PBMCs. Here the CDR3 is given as CASTQGGRVGSHEQYF. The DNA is TGCGCCAGCACCCAGGGGGGTCGGGTAGGTTCCCACGAGCAGTACTTC.